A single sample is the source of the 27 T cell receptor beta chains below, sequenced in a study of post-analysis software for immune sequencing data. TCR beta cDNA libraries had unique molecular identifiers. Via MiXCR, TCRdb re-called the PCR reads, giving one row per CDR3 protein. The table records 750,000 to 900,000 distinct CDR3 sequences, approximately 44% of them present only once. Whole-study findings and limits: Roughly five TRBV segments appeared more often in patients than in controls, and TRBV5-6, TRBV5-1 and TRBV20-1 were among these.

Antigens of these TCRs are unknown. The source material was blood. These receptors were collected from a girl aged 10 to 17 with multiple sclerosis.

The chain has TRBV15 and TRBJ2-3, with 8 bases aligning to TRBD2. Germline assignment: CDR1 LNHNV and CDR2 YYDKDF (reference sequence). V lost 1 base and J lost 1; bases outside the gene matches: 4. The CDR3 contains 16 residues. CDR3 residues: CATSRGLAGRTDTQYF. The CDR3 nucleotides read TGTGCCACCAGCAGAGGGCTAGCGGGCCGCACAGATACGCAGTATTTT.

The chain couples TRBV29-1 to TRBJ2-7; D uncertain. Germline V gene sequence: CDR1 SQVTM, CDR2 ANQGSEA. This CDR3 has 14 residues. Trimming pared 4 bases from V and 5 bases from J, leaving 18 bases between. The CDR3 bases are TGCAGCGTTGCGGGCCCGGGTCTCGGCGACGAGCAGTACTTC. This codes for CSVAGPGLGDEQYF.

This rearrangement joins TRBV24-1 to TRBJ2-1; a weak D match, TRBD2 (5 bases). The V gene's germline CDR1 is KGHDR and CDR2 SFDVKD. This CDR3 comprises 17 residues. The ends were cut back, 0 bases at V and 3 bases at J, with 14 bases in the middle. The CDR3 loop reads CATSDLSAGLNYNEQFF. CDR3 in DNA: TGTGCCACCAGTGATTTGTCGGCGGGCCTAAACTACAATGAGCAGTTCTTC.

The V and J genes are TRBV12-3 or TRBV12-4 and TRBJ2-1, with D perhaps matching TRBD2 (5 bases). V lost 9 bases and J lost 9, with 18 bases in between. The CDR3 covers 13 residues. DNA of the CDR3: TGTGCCAGTAGTCCAAGGACTTCCGCTGAGCAGTTCTTC. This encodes CASSPRTSAEQFF.

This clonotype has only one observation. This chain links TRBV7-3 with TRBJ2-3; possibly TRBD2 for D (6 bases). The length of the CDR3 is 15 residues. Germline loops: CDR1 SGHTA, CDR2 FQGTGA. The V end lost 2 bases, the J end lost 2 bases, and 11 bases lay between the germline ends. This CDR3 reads CASSLSAGYTDTQYF. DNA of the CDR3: TGTGCCAGCAGCTTATCGGCGGGGTACACAGATACGCAGTATTTT.

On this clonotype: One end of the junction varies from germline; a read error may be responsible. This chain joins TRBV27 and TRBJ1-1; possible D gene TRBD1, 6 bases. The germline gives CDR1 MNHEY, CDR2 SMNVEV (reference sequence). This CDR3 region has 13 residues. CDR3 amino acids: CARSVFVDSEAFF. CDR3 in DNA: TGTGCCCGCAGTGTCTTCGTGGACAGTGAAGCTTTCTTT.

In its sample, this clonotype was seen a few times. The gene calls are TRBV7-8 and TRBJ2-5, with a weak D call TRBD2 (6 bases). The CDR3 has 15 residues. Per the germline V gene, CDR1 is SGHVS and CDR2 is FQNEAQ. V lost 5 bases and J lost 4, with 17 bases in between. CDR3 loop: CASSTPGLRAETQYF. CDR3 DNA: TGTGCCAGCAGCACTCCGGGACTTAGGGCAGAGACCCAGTACTTC.

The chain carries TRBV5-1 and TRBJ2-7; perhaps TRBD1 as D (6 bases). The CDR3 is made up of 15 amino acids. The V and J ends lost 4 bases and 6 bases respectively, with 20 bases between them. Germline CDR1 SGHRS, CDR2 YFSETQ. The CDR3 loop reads CASSIWLGANSEQYF. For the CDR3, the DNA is TGCGCCAGCAGCATCTGGTTGGGGGCGAATTCCGAGCAGTACTTC.

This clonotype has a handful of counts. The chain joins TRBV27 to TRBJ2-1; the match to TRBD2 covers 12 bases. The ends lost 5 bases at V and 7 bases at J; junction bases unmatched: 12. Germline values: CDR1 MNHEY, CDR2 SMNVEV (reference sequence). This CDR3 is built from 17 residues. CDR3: CASSPHRLAGAPNEQFF. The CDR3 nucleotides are TGTGCCAGCAGTCCGCACCGACTAGCGGGGGCCCCAAATGAGCAGTTCTTC.

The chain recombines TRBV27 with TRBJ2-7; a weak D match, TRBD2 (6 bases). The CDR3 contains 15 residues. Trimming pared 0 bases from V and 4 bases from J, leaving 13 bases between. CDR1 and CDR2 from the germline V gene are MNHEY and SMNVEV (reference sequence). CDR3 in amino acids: CASSLSSLALYEQYF. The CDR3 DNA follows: TGTGCCAGCAGTTTATCGAGTCTAGCGCTTTACGAGCAGTACTTC.

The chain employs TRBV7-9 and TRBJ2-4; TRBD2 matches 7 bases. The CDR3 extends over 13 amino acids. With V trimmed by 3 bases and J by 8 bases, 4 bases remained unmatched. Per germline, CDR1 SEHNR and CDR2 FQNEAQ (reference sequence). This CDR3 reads CASSFASGDIQYF. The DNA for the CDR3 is TGTGCCAGCAGCTTCGCCAGCGGGGACATTCAGTACTTC. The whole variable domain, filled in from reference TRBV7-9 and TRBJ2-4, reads DTGVSQNPRHKITKRGQNVTFRCDPISEHNRLYWYRQTLGQGPEFLTYFQNEAQLEKSRLLSDRFSAERPKGSFSTLEIQRTEQGDSAMYLCASSFASGDIQYFGAGTRLSVL.

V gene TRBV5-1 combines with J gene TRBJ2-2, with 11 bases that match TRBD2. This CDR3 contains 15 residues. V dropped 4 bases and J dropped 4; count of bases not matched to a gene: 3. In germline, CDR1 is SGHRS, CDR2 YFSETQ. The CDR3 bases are TGCGCCAGCAGCACTCTAGCGGGAGGCACCGGGGAGCTGTTTTTT. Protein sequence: CASSTLAGGTGELFF.

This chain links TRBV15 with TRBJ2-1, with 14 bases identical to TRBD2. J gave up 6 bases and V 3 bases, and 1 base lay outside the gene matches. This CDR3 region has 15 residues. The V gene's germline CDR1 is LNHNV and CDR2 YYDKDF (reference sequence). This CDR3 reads CATSSGLAGGNEQFF. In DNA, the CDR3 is TGTGCCACCAGCAGCGGACTAGCGGGAGGCAATGAGCAGTTCTTC. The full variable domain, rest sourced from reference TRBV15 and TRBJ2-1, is DAMVIQNPRYQVTQFGKPVTLSCSQTLNHNVMYWYQQKSSQAPKLLFHYYDKDFNNEADTPDNFQSRRPNTSFCFLDIRSPGLGDTAMYLCATSSGLAGGNEQFFGPGTRLTVL.

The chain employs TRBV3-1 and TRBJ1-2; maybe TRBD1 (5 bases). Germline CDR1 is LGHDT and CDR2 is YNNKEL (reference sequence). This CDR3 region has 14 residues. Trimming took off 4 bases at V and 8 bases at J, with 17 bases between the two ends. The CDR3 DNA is TGTGCCAGCAGCCTTCGGGACCGAAGGGGAGGCTACACCTTC. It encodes CASSLRDRRGGYTF.

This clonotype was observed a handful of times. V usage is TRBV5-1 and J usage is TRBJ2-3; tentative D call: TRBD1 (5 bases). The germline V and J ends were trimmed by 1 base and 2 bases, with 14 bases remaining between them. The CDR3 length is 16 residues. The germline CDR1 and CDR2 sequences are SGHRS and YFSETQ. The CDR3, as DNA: TGCGCCAGCAGCTTGCTGGCACAGGAGAACACAGATACGCAGTATTTT. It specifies CASSLLAQENTDTQYF. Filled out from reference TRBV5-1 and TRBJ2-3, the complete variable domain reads KAGVTQTPRYLIKTRGQQVTLSCSPISGHRSVSWYQQTPGQGLQFLFEYFSETQRNKGNFPGRFSGRQFSNSRSEMNVSTLELGDSALYLCASSLLAQENTDTQYFGPGTRLTVL.

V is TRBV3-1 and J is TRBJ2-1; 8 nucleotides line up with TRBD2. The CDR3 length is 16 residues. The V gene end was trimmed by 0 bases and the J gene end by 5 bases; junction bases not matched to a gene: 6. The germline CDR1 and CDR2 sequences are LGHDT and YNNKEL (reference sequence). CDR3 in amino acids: CASSQDRTSLDNEQFF. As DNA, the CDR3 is TGTGCCAGCAGCCAAGATCGGACTAGCCTCGACAATGAGCAGTTCTTC.

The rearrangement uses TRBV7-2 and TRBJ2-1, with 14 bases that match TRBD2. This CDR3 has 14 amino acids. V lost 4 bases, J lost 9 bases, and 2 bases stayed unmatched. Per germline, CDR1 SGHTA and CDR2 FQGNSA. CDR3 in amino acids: CASSSGLAGGEQFF. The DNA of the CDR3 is TGTGCCAGCAGCTCCGGACTAGCGGGGGGTGAGCAGTTCTTC.

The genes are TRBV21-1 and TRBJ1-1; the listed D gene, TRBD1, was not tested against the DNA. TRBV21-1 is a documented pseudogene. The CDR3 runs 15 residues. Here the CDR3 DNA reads TGTGCCAGCCAACCGGAGGGGGCGGGGAACACTGAAGCTTTCTTT. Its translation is CASQPEGAGNTEAFF.

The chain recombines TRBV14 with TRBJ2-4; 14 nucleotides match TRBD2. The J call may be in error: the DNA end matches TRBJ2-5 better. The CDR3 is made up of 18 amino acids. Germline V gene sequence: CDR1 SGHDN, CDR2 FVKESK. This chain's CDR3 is CASSSPGTSGGLQETQYF. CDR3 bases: TGTGCCAGCAGCTCGCCGGGGACTAGCGGGGGCCTGCAAGAGACCCAGTACTTC.

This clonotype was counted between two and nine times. CDR3 in amino acids: CASNPLAAQETQYF. Written as DNA, the CDR3 is TGTGCCAGCAACCCTCTAGCGGCCCAAGAGACCCAGTACTTC. This chain connects TRBV6-2 or TRBV6-3 to TRBJ2-5, with 7 positions matching TRBD2. The trim removed 7 bases at V and 1 base at J, leaving 6 bases unmatched. Germline-derived CDR1 and CDR2 are MNHEY and SVGEGT. The CDR3 has 14 residues.

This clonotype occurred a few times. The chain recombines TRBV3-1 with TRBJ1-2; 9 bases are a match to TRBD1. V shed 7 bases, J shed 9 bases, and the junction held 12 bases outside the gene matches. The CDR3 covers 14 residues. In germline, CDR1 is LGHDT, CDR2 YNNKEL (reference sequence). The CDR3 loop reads CASTPVDRGWSYTF. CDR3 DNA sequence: TGTGCCAGCACCCCTGTGGACAGGGGATGGAGCTACACCTTC.

As DNA, the CDR3 is TGCGCCAGCAGCCAAGGGTTAGGACCTCCTCGGTTCTTC. This translates into CASSQGLGPPRFF. The J gene is TRBJ2-1, the V gene TRBV4-3, with no clear D. The CDR3 loop spans 13 amino acids. CDR1 and CDR2 (germline): LGHNA, YSLEER. V lost 1 base and J 15 bases, leaving 16 bases between the germline ends.

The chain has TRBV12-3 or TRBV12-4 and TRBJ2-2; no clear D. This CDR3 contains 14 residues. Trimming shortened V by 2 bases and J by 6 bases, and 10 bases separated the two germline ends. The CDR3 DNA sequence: TGTGCCAGCAGTTTACTACGAGGTCCCGGGGAGCTGTTTTTT. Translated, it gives CASSLLRGPGELFF.

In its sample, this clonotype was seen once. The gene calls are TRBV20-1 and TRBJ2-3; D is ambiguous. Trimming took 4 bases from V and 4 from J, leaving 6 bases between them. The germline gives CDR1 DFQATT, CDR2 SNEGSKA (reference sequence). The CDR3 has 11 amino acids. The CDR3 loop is CSAIIPDTQYF. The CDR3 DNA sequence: TGCAGTGCTATAATCCCAGATACGCAGTATTTT.

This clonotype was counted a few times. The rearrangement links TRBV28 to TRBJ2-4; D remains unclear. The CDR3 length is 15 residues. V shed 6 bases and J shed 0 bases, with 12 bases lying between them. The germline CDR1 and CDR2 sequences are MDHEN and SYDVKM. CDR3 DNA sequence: TGTGCCAGCAGACAGATCGACCTAGCCAAAAACATTCAGTACTTC. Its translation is CASRQIDLAKNIQYF. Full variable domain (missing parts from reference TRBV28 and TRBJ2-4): DVKVTQSSRYLVKRTGEKVFLECVQDMDHENMFWYRQDPGLGLRLIYFSYDVKMKEKGDIPEGYSVSREKKERFSLILESASTNQTSMYLCASRQIDLAKNIQYFGAGTRLSVL.

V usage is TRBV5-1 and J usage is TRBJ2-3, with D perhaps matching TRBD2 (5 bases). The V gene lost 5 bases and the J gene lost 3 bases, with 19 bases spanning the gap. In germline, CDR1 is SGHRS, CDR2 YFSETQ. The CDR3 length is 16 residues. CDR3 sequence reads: CASREWGDGITDTQYF. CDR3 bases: TGCGCCAGCAGGGAATGGGGTGACGGGATAACAGATACGCAGTATTTT.

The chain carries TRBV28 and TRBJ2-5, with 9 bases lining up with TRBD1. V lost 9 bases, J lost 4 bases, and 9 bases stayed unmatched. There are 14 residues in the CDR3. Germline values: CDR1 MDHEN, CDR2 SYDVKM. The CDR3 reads CASGGQGKGETQYF. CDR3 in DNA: TGTGCCAGTGGGGGACAGGGCAAGGGAGAGACCCAGTACTTC.